Listed below are T cell receptor beta chains from one sample, sequenced in a study of T cell changes during pregnancy in multiple sclerosis. TCRdb keeps only in-frame clones here, not all; method: immunoSEQ multiplex PCR. The repertoire consists of around 36,000 clones, with roughly nine tenths occurring once and the leading ten covering more than 7%. The material sequenced was CD8+ T cells from peripheral blood mononuclear cells, taken before pregnancy. All receptors come from a female donor with multiple sclerosis, enrolled in a pregnancy study. Each CDR3 is given with its conserved first and last residue. D genes are given only for firm matches. Size is stated for part of the rows, as once, few or many counts, or as a class when the clone is expanded.

TRBJ2-7	once	TRBV5-1	TRBD2	TGCGCCAGCAGCTCGCCGGGACTAGGGATCTACGAGCAGTACTTC	CASSSPGLGIYEQYF
TRBJ2-1	-	TRBV7-3	TRBD2	TGTGCCAGCAGCTTAACCCTCGGGACTAGCATCGATGAGCAGTTCTTC	CASSLTLGTSIDEQFF
TRBJ1-1	-	TRBV5-6	TRBD1	TGTGCCAGCAGCGGAGGGGACAGGGGGACTGAAGCTTTCTTT	CASSGGDRGTEAFF
TRBJ2-1	-	TRBV6-1	-	TGTGCCAGCAGTGAAGCGGTAGCAGGGACAATCTACAATGAGCAGTTCTTC	CASSEAVAGTIYNEQFF
TRBJ2-7	-	TRBV23-1	TRBD2	TGCGCCAGCACCACTGTGGCTAGCGGGAGGATGTCTTACGAGCAGTACTTC	CASTTVASGRMSYEQYF
TRBJ2-1	-	TRBV5-1	TRBD2	TGCGCCAGCAGCCCATTTAGCGGGCCCGATGAGCAGTTCTTC	CASSPFSGPDEQFF
TRBJ2-5	once	TRBV28	-	TGTGCCAGCAGTCCCCTACGGGACACCTCGTACCAAGAGACCCAGTACTTC	CASSPLRDTSYQETQYF
TRBJ1-2	many	TRBV28	-	TGTGCCAGCAGTTTCCTCGGGGGCTACACCTTC	CASSFLGGYTF
TRBJ2-3	once	TRBV9	TRBD2	TGTGCCAGCAGCGGTCGGAGAGCGGGAGTAGCAGATACGCAGTATTTT	CASSGRRAGVADTQYF
TRBJ2-3	-	TRBV2	-	TGTGCCAGCAGTGAGGAGAGGGCGAGAGGCACAGATACGCAGTATTTT	CASSEERARGTDTQYF
TRBJ2-7	-	TRBV19	-	TGTGCCAGTAGTATGGGGACTGGGGCCACCTACGAGCAGTACTTC	CASSMGTGATYEQYF
TRBJ2-3	-	TRBV2	TRBD2	TGTGCGCTCGTAGGGCTAGCGGATAGCACAGATACGCAGTATTTT	CALVGLADSTDTQYF
TRBJ1-2	-	TRBV27	TRBD1	TGTGCCAGCAGTTTTGGGACAGGGGTGGACTATGGCTACACCTTC	CASSFGTGVDYGYTF